This passage covers 25 T cell receptor beta chains from one sample sequenced in a study of control samples from healthy donors and cancer patients. Using immunoSEQ multiplex PCR, the repertoire was profiled, and TCRdb retains in-frame clones only, with some absent. The data show a few hundred thousand clones, with more than 80% seen just once and 6% to 7% held by the top ten. The sample taken for sequencing was PBMCs. The receptors were gathered from a man aged 35 to 55 with head and neck cancer.

CDR3: CASSYDQDNYEQYF. CDR3 coding DNA: TGTGCCAGCAGTTACGACCAAGACAACTACGAGCAGTACTTC. The chain links TRBV6-5 to TRBJ2-7; D unclear. The germline V gene has CDR1 MNHEY and CDR2 SVGAGI. Trimming removed 2 bases from V and 3 bases from J, with 11 bases in between. The CDR3 contains 14 residues.

The rearrangement links TRBV24-1 to TRBJ2-1, with 7 nucleotides matching TRBD2. The CDR3 has 17 amino acids. The J segment lost 5 bases and the V segment lost 4 bases, leaving 13 bases of the junction unmatched. The germline V gene encodes CDR1 KGHDR and CDR2 SFDVKD. The CDR3 loop reads CATSESGRAGYHNEQFF. CDR3 in DNA: TGTGCCACCAGTGAGTCGGGGAGGGCCGGTTACCACAATGAGCAGTTCTTC.

The chain couples TRBV9 to TRBJ2-1; the D gene is possibly TRBD2 (7 bases). V was trimmed by 3 bases and J by 4 bases, leaving 14 bases between them. The germline V gene encodes CDR1 SGDLS and CDR2 YYNGEE. This CDR3 contains 15 residues. The CDR3 spells CASSEQGGSYNEQFF. DNA of the CDR3: TGTGCCAGCAGCGAACAGGGAGGGAGTTACAATGAGCAGTTCTTC.

This chain links TRBV28 with TRBJ2-7; D might be TRBD1 (5 bases). The CDR3 has 12 residues. Germline values: CDR1 MDHEN, CDR2 SYDVKM. V was clipped by 3 bases and J by 6 bases, with 9 bases between them. CDR3 amino acids: CASSFRVPEQYF. Here the CDR3 DNA reads TGTGCCAGCAGTTTCAGGGTTCCCGAGCAGTACTTC.

The chain uses TRBV6-2 or TRBV6-3 and TRBJ2-3, with 7 bases that match TRBD2. Trimming removed 5 bases from V and 2 bases from J; junction bases left unmatched: 4. The CDR3 totals 14 residues. CDR1 is MNHEY and CDR2 is SVGEGT in the germline V gene. Here the CDR3 reads CASSPGLTTDTQYF. As DNA, the CDR3 is TGTGCCAGCAGTCCGGGACTAACCACAGATACGCAGTATTTT.

This chain connects TRBV2 to TRBJ1-5, with D unresolved. There are 15 residues in the CDR3. CDR1 is SNHLY and CDR2 is FYNNEI in the germline V gene. Trimming shortened V by 2 bases and J by 4 bases, and 12 bases separated the two germline ends. The CDR3 here is CASSERRQPNQPQHF. In DNA form, the CDR3 reads TGTGCCAGCAGTGAACGGAGGCAGCCGAATCAGCCCCAGCATTTT.

This chain uses TRBV10-1 with TRBJ2-3; D remains unclear. Germline CDR1 is WNHNN and CDR2 is SYGVQD (reference sequence). The ends were cut back, 4 bases at V and 2 bases at J, with 10 bases in the middle. This CDR3 contains 14 residues. The CDR3 nucleotides read TGCGCCAGCAGTGCCAGGCGATACACAGATACGCAGTATTTT. Protein: CASSARRYTDTQYF.

The chain has TRBV5-6 and TRBJ1-2; D unresolved. CDR3 length equals 15 residues. Trimming stripped 1 base from V and 5 bases from J, with 15 bases between. Germline-derived CDR1 and CDR2 are SGHDT and YYEEEE. As DNA, the CDR3 is TGTGCCAGCAGCTTGCCAGTGTCGCCGCGTTATGGCTACACCTTC. Its protein is CASSLPVSPRYGYTF.

The J gene is TRBJ1-3, the V gene TRBV19; tentative D call: TRBD1 (6 bases). Trimming left V 4 bases short and J 3 bases short, with 22 bases between. Germline V gene lookup returns CDR1 LNHDA and CDR2 SQIVND (reference sequence). The CDR3 is 18 residues long. The CDR3 is CASSTRDISLFFGNTIYF. The CDR3 DNA sequence: TGTGCCAGTAGTACACGGGACATATCCTTATTCTTTGGAAACACCATATATTTT.

This clone showed up just once. The chain carries TRBV28 and TRBJ1-1, with 8 bases matching TRBD1. After removal of 3 bases from V and 1 base from J, the junction contained 13 bases not matched to a gene. The germline gives CDR1 MDHEN, CDR2 SYDVKM. The CDR3 runs 18 residues. Here the CDR3 reads CASSFLYTIQGANTEAFF. The CDR3, as DNA: TGTGCCAGCAGTTTCCTCTATACAATCCAGGGGGCGAACACTGAAGCTTTCTTT. Combining the CDR3 with reference TRBV28 and TRBJ1-1 gives the whole variable domain DVKVTQSSRYLVKRTGEKVFLECVQDMDHENMFWYRQDPGLGLRLIYFSYDVKMKEKGDIPEGYSVSREKKERFSLILESASTNQTSMYLCASSFLYTIQGANTEAFFGQGTRLTVV.

V and J are TRBV11-2 and TRBJ2-1; D might be TRBD2 (5 bases). The CDR3 consists of 16 residues. Germline assignment: CDR1 SGHAT and CDR2 FQNNGV. Trimming stripped 3 bases from V and 6 bases from J, with 18 bases between. CDR3 DNA sequence: TGTGCCAGCAGCTTGGACCCCGGGCAGCGGAGCAATGAGCAGTTCTTC. This translates into CASSLDPGQRSNEQFF.

CDR3 DNA: TGTGCCAGCAGCTCACAACAAGGGGGGACTCACAATGAGCAGTTCTTC. This gives the protein CASSSQQGGTHNEQFF. The V call is TRBV9, the J call TRBJ2-1; either TRBD1 or TRBD2 may fit D (6 bases each). Germline CDR1 and CDR2: SGDLS and YYNGEE. This CDR3 is built from 16 residues. V was pared by 4 bases and J by 5 bases, with 19 bases between.

The chain is built from TRBV6-5 and TRBJ1-2, with TRBD1 matching 7 bases. This CDR3 contains 14 residues. Trimming cost V 7 bases and J 0 bases; bases outside gene matches: 5. Germline CDR1 MNHEY, CDR2 SVGAGI. This CDR3 reads CASTRDRANYGYTF. DNA of the CDR3: TGTGCCAGCACGAGGGACAGAGCTAACTATGGCTACACCTTC.

The table lists this clone with a few counts. This chain uses TRBV7-3 with TRBJ1-6; 8 nucleotides line up with TRBD1. Trimming at V came to 5 bases and at J to 7 bases, leaving 1 base not matched to a gene. Germline values: CDR1 SGHTA, CDR2 FQGTGA. This CDR3 contains 13 residues. This CDR3 is CASSRTGNSPLHF. CDR3 sequence (DNA): TGTGCCAGCAGCCGGACAGGGAATTCACCCCTCCACTTT.

This rearrangement joins TRBV10-3 to TRBJ1-2; TRBD1 matches at 8 bases. Trimming removed 4 bases from V and 7 bases from J; junction bases left unmatched: 5. There are 13 residues in the CDR3. Germline V gene lookup returns CDR1 ENHRY and CDR2 SYGVKD. CDR3 DNA: TGTGCCATCAGTGGGCCAGGGGGCCTTGGCTACACCTTC. Amino acid sequence: CAISGPGGLGYTF.

V gene TRBV19 combines with J gene TRBJ1-5; D remains ambiguous. V was cut by 6 bases and J by 3 bases, with 12 bases left in between. Germline values: CDR1 LNHDA, CDR2 SQIVND (reference sequence). The CDR3 length is 14 residues. The CDR3 protein is CASSLDGSNQPQHF. In DNA form, the CDR3 reads TGTGCCAGTAGCTTGGACGGGTCCAATCAGCCCCAGCATTTT.

The chain recombines TRBV7-9 with TRBJ1-2; possibly TRBD1 for D (6 bases). Germline CDR1 is SEHNR and CDR2 is FQNEAQ (reference sequence). V was cut by 5 bases and J by 4 bases, with 8 bases left in between. The CDR3 is 12 residues long. Here the CDR3 reads CASSQDSYGYTF. The CDR3 DNA follows: TGTGCCAGCAGCCAGGACAGCTATGGCTACACCTTC.

The chain uses TRBV18 and TRBJ2-2; 10 nucleotides line up with TRBD2. V lost 3 bases to trimming and J lost 2 bases; unmatched junction nucleotides: 9. The CDR3 consists of 18 residues. In germline, CDR1 is KGHSH, CDR2 LQKENI. The CDR3 reads CASSPSASGRANTGELFF. The CDR3 DNA is TGTGCCAGCTCACCTTCTGCCAGCGGGAGGGCCAACACCGGGGAGCTGTTTTTT.

Note on this clone: This same CDR3 is encoded by further DNA sequences in the sample. The chain couples TRBV5-1 to TRBJ2-5; TRBD1 might be the D (6 bases). This CDR3 has 13 amino acids. Germline CDR1 and CDR2: SGHRS and YFSETQ. Trimming left V 4 bases short and J 2 bases short, with 9 bases between. The DNA for the CDR3 is TGCGCCAGCAGCCTCGGACAGCAAGAGACCCAGTACTTC. Amino acids: CASSLGQQETQYF.

In its sample, this clone was seen once. This chain links TRBV6-5 with TRBJ1-1, with D tentatively TRBD1 (5 bases). Germline V lookup: CDR1 MNHEY, CDR2 SVGAGI. The CDR3 loop spans 13 amino acids. V lost 7 bases and J lost 4, with 13 bases in between. The CDR3 DNA sequence: TGTGCCAGCACCTCACTTAGGGGCACTGAAGCTTTCTTT. This encodes CASTSLRGTEAFF.

The chain uses TRBV5-8 and TRBJ1-2; a weak D match, TRBD1 (5 bases). The V gene's germline CDR1 is SGHTS and CDR2 YDEGEE. V was clipped by 4 bases and J by 5 bases, with 18 bases between them. The CDR3 runs to 15 residues. CDR3 amino acids: CASSGRISREYGYTF. CDR3 nucleotides: TGTGCCAGCAGCGGTCGTATATCCAGGGAGTATGGCTACACCTTC.

This clone was recorded only once. V usage is TRBV7-2 and J usage is TRBJ1-6; no firm D call. CDR1 and CDR2 from the germline V gene are SGHTA and FQGNSA. The V and J ends lost 1 base and 7 bases respectively, with 8 bases between them. The CDR3 consists of 14 residues. Here the CDR3 reads CASSLVPENSPLHF. The CDR3 region has the DNA TGTGCCAGCAGCTTAGTTCCGGAGAATTCACCCCTCCACTTT.

The chain combines TRBV4-1 with TRBJ2-1; a weak D match, TRBD1 (5 bases). The germline V gene encodes CDR1 MGHRA and CDR2 YSYEKL. V dropped 3 bases and J dropped 4 bases, with 13 bases sitting between them. The length of the CDR3 is 15 residues. The CDR3, as DNA: TGCGCCAGCAGCCATTCACAGGACGCTTACAATGAGCAGTTCTTC. This codes for CASSHSQDAYNEQFF.

The table lists this clone with a count of one. The V and J genes are TRBV7-2 and TRBJ2-4; the D is unclear. CDR3 size: 12 residues. Trimming took off 4 bases at V and 7 bases at J, with 8 bases between the two ends. CDR1 and CDR2 from the germline V gene are SGHTA and FQGNSA. In DNA form, the CDR3 reads TGTGCCAGCAGCTCTCGGAATAACATTCAGTACTTC. Translated: CASSSRNNIQYF.

This clone was counted once. The chain uses TRBV28 and TRBJ1-1; the match to TRBD1 covers 11 bases. The CDR3 spans 13 residues. The V gene end was trimmed by 5 bases and the J gene end by 11 bases; junction bases not matched to a gene: 7. Germline V lookup: CDR1 MDHEN, CDR2 SYDVKM. CDR3 protein: CASSQGQGARAFF. The DNA for the CDR3 is TGTGCCAGCAGTCAAGGACAGGGGGCTCGGGCTTTCTTT.